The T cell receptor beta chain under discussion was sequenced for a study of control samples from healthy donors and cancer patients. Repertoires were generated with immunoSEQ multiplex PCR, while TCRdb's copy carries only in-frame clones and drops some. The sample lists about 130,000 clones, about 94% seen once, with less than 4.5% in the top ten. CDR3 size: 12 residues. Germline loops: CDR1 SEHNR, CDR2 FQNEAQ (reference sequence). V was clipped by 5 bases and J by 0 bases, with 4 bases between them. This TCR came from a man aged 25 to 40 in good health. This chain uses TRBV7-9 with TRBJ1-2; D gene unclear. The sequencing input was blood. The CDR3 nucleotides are TGTGCCAGCAGCACAGCTAACTATGGCTACACCTTC. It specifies CASSTANYGYTF.